Listed here are 9 T cell receptor beta chains from one sample, sequenced in a study of T cell changes during pregnancy in multiple sclerosis. The method was immunoSEQ multiplex PCR; TCRdb's version includes in-frame clones alone and lacks a portion of them. The sample holds tens of thousands of clones, less than 95% seen once. Material: CD8+ T cells from peripheral blood mononuclear cells, obtained in the second trimester of pregnancy. The source is a female donor with multiple sclerosis, enrolled in a pregnancy study.

This clone occurred once. The chain couples TRBV7-6 to TRBJ2-7; maybe TRBD1 (5 bases). The ends were cut back, 5 bases at V and 1 base at J, with 12 bases in the middle. Germline CDR1 reads SGHVS; CDR2 reads FNYEAQ. CDR3 length: 14 residues. DNA for the CDR3: TGTGCCAGCAGCCCCGCTACAGGATCCTACGAGCAGTACTTC. As protein: CASSPATGSYEQYF.

The rearrangement uses TRBV5-1 and TRBJ2-1; the match to TRBD2 covers 9 bases. The trim removed 0 bases at V and 8 bases at J, leaving 6 bases unmatched. This CDR3 comprises 15 residues. The germline CDR1 and CDR2 sequences are SGHRS and YFSETQ. The CDR3 DNA follows: TGCGCCAGCAGCTTGGGTAGCGGGAGTGGCGATGAGCAGTTCTTC. Its translation: CASSLGSGSGDEQFF.

The chain employs TRBV7-9 and TRBJ2-7, with 7 bases lining up with TRBD1. Germline assignment: CDR1 SEHNR and CDR2 FQNEAQ (reference sequence). V lost 5 bases and J lost 1; bases outside the gene matches: 8. There are 15 residues in the CDR3. The CDR3 loop is CASSPFTGQSYEQYF. The DNA for the CDR3 is TGTGCCAGCAGCCCCTTCACGGGACAGTCCTACGAGCAGTACTTC. Drawing the rest from reference TRBV7-9 and TRBJ2-7, the complete variable domain is DTGVSQNPRHKITKRGQNVTFRCDPISEHNRLYWYRQTLGQGPEFLTYFQNEAQLEKSRLLSDRFSAERPKGSFSTLEIQRTEQGDSAMYLCASSPFTGQSYEQYFGPGTRLTVT.

This chain uses TRBV9 with TRBJ2-3; the match to TRBD2 covers 9 bases. After removal of 4 bases from V and 2 bases from J, the junction contained 8 bases not matched to a gene. The CDR3 contains 16 residues. The germline V gene has CDR1 SGDLS and CDR2 YYNGEE. The CDR3 loop is CASSPRTSANTDTQYF. The CDR3 DNA follows: TGTGCCAGCAGCCCCCGGACTAGCGCGAACACAGATACGCAGTATTTT.

In its sample, this clone was seen once. This chain links TRBV7-9 with TRBJ2-7; the match to TRBD1 covers 9 bases. V was clipped by 5 bases and J by 4 bases; unmatched bases: 6. There are 14 residues in the CDR3. Germline CDR1 SEHNR, CDR2 FQNEAQ (reference sequence). The CDR3 DNA reads TGTGCCAGCAGCGAGAAGGACAGGGGTTACGAGCAGTACTTC. Protein: CASSEKDRGYEQYF.

The V gene is TRBV7-8, the J gene TRBJ1-3; TRBD1 matches at 8 bases. V shed 4 bases, J shed 12 bases, and the junction held 14 bases outside the gene matches. CDR1 SGHVS and CDR2 FQNEAQ come from the germline V gene. The CDR3 consists of 15 residues. The CDR3 loop is CASSSRTGLDEVIYF. As DNA, the CDR3 is TGTGCCAGCAGCTCCCGGACAGGGTTGGACGAAGTCATATATTTT.

The rearrangement joins TRBV29-1 to TRBJ2-1; TRBD2 might be the D (6 bases). CDR1 SQVTM and CDR2 ANQGSEA come from the germline V gene. Trimming took 6 bases from V and 0 from J, leaving 12 bases between them. This CDR3 is built from 14 residues. This CDR3 is CSVRTSTSYNEQFF. CDR3 coding DNA: TGCAGCGTCCGAACTAGCACCTCCTACAATGAGCAGTTCTTC.

V usage is TRBV29-1 and J usage is TRBJ2-1, with 10 positions matching TRBD2. This CDR3 is built from 15 residues. V lost 6 bases to trimming and J lost 6 bases; unmatched junction nucleotides: 11. Germline CDR1 is SQVTM and CDR2 is ANQGSEA. The CDR3 spells CSVGEAGGPINEQFF. The CDR3 DNA sequence: TGCAGCGTGGGAGAAGCGGGAGGGCCTATCAATGAGCAGTTCTTC.

This clone was detected only a few times. The V gene is TRBV5-6, the J gene TRBJ2-7, with TRBD1 as a possible D gene (8 bases). Germline loops: CDR1 SGHDT, CDR2 YYEEEE. V was trimmed by 3 bases and J by 3 bases, leaving 22 bases between them. The CDR3 contains 17 residues. CDR3 in amino acids: CASSYYLQGGQSYEQYF. The CDR3 region has the DNA TGTGCCAGCAGCTACTACTTACAGGGGGGGCAGAGCTACGAGCAGTACTTC.